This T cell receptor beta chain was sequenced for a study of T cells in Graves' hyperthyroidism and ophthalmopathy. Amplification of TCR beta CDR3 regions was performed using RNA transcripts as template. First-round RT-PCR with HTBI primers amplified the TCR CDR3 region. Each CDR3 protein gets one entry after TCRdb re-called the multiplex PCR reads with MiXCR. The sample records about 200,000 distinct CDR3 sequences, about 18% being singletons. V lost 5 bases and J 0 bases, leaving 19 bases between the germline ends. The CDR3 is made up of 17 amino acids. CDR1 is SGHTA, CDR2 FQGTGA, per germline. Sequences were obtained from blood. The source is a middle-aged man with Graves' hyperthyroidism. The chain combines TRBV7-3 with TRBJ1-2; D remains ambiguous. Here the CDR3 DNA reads TGTGCCAGCAGCCACCGCGATATTCGGGTTTCTAACTATGGCTACACCTTC. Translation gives CASSHRDIRVSNYGYTF.